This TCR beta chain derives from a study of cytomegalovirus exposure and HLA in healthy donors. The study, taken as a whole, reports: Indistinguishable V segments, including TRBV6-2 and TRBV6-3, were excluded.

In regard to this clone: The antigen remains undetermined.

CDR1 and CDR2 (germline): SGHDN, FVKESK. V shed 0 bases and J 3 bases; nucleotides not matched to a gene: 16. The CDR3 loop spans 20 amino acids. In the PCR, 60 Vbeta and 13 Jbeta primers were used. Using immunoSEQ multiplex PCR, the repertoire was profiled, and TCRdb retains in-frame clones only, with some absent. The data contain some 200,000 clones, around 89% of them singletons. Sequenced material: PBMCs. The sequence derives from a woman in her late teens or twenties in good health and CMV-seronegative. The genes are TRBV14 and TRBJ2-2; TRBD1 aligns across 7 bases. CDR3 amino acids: CASSQDRHAGGFMYTGELFF. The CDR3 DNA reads TGTGCCAGCAGCCAAGACAGACACGCAGGGGGATTTATGTACACCGGGGAGCTGTTTTTT.